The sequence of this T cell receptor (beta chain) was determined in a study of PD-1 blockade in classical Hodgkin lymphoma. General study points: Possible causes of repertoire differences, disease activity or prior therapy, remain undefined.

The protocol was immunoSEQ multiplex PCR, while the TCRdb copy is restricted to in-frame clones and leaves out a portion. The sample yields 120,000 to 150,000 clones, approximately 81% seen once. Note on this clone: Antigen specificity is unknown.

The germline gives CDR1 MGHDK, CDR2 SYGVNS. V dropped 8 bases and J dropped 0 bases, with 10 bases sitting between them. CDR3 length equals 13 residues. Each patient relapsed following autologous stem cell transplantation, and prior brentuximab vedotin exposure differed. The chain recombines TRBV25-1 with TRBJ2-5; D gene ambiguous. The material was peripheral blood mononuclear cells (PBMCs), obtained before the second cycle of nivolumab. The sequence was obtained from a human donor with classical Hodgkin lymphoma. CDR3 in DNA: TGTGCCAGCGCAGATCCCTACCAAGAGACCCAGTACTTC. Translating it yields CASADPYQETQYF.